Listed below are T cell receptor beta chains from one sample, sequenced in a study of blood T cells in healthy people across ages. A single record per CDR3 protein comes from TCRdb applying MiXCR to the 5' RACE reads. This sample has approximately 880,000 distinct CDR3 sequences; around 49% occur once, and the top ten carry around an eighth. Sequenced material: blood. The receptors were sampled from a man aged 30-40 years in good health. Each CDR3 is given with its conserved first and last residue. The D gene is left open where the match is weak. Clone size is shown for a subset of rows, as once, few, many or a class of expanded clone.

CDR3 DNA: TGTGCCAGCAGTTACGGACAGGGGAATTCACCCCTCCACTTT
CDR3 protein: CASSYGQGNSPLHF
J gene: TRBJ1-6
clone size: -
V gene: TRBV6-5
D gene: TRBD1

CDR3 DNA: TGTGCCAGCAGTGAAGTAGGAGTAAGTGAGCAGTTCTTC
CDR3 protein: CASSEVGVSEQFF
J gene: TRBJ2-1
clone size: -
V gene: TRBV6-1
D gene: -

CDR3 DNA: TGCAGCGTCGACGGGACCGACGGGGAAAAACTGTTTTTT
CDR3 protein: CSVDGTDGEKLFF
J gene: TRBJ1-4
clone size: few
V gene: TRBV29-1
D gene: -

CDR3 DNA: TGTGCCAGCAGTTTGGCCGTCAGCTCGCCCTATGGCTACACCTTC
CDR3 protein: CASSLAVSSPYGYTF
J gene: TRBJ1-2
clone size: few
V gene: TRBV12-3/TRBV12-4
D gene: -

CDR3 DNA: TGCAGTGCTAGCAAGGGTATCTCTGGAAACACCATATATTTT
CDR3 protein: CSASKGISGNTIYF
J gene: TRBJ1-3
clone size: -
V gene: TRBV20-1
D gene: -

CDR3 DNA: TGCAGTGCTATGCGGGACAGCCGACTCGGGTTTGAAGCTTTCTTT
CDR3 protein: CSAMRDSRLGFEAFF
J gene: TRBJ1-1
clone size: -
V gene: TRBV20-1
D gene: TRBD1

CDR3 DNA: TGCAGCGTCCCCCGGACTAGCGGGGGGGCATTATCAGATACGCAGTATTTT
CDR3 protein: CSVPRTSGGALSDTQYF
J gene: TRBJ2-3
clone size: few
V gene: TRBV29-1
D gene: TRBD2

CDR3 DNA: TGCAGTGCTGCCAGGGGAACAGCCCAGCAAGAGACCCAGTACTTC
CDR3 protein: CSAARGTAQQETQYF
J gene: TRBJ2-5
clone size: -
V gene: TRBV20-1
D gene: -

CDR3 DNA: TGCGCCAGCCACAGGGAACCCGGGGAGCTGTTTTTT
CDR3 protein: CASHREPGELFF
J gene: TRBJ2-2
clone size: few
V gene: TRBV5-1
D gene: -

CDR3 DNA: TGTGCCAGCAGTTACAGACAGGGGGCGAGGTCCTACGAGCAGTACTTC
CDR3 protein: CASSYRQGARSYEQYF
J gene: TRBJ2-7
clone size: many
V gene: TRBV6-5
D gene: TRBD1

CDR3 DNA: TGTGCCAGCAGCTCCACGGGGCTAGACAGGCCGACCCAGTACTTC
CDR3 protein: CASSSTGLDRPTQYF
J gene: TRBJ2-5
clone size: few
V gene: TRBV7-2
D gene: -

CDR3 DNA: TGTGCCAGCAGTTTGACCCCGGGACGGTACCAAGAGACCCAGTACTTC
CDR3 protein: CASSLTPGRYQETQYF
J gene: TRBJ2-5
clone size: -
V gene: TRBV27
D gene: -